The sequence of this T cell receptor (beta chain) was determined in a study of TIL therapy for anti-PD-1-resistant metastatic lung cancer. The sample's time point: pre-treatment sample, taken before nivolumab and TIL therapy. The libraries were made with immunoSEQ v3. Sequencing depth was 1.9 million or so read pairs for survey level, roughly 4.5-6 million for deep. Profiling relied on immunoSEQ multiplex PCR, and the TCRdb table lists in-frame clones only, not all of them. The sample includes roughly 23,000 clones, 60% to 80% of them seen just once. Regarding this clone: Antigen unknown.

Study-wide results and limits: Treatment-naive, never-smoker and oncogene-addicted patients were overrepresented in this highly selected cohort.

This CDR3 region has 14 residues. CDR1 is SNHLY and CDR2 is FYNNEI in the germline V gene. Trimming removed 3 bases from V and 7 bases from J; junction bases left unmatched: 6. Sequencing was performed on blood, taken at baseline. The chain couples TRBV2 to TRBJ2-1, with 7 nucleotides matching TRBD2. This sequence was found in a person aged 25-85 years with non-small cell lung cancer. CDR3 sequence (DNA): TGTGCCAGCAGTGATGGGGGGGAGTTAAATGAGCAGTTCTTC. Translating gives CASSDGGELNEQFF.